A selection of T cell receptor beta chains follows, all from one sample in a study of CD4 T cells in relation to SARS-CoV-2 and coronaviruses. What these receptors recognize is not known. Produced via immunoSEQ multiplex PCR; TCRdb's table is partial and in-frame only. The profile shows some 15,000 clones, 75% to 85% of them singletons. Sequenced sample: CD4+ T cells from PBMCs, cultured in vitro. Every receptor here comes from a human donor in good health. Both conserved end residues are part of each CDR3. The D gene is left open where the match is weak. A clone size is listed for some rows: how often the clone was seen (once, few, many), or a class if it is expanded.

clone size: .
D gene: .
CDR3 length: 15
V gene: TRBV5-1
J gene: TRBJ1-5
CDR3 protein: CASSLAGQTYQPQHF
CDR3 DNA: TGCGCCAGCAGCTTGGCCGGGCAGACATATCAGCCCCAGCATTTT

clone size: once
D gene: .
CDR3 length: 13
V gene: TRBV5-1
J gene: TRBJ2-3
CDR3 protein: CASSGGNTDTQYF
CDR3 DNA: TGCGCCAGCAGCGGGGGGAACACAGATACGCAGTATTTT

clone size: .
D gene: TRBD1
CDR3 length: 13
V gene: TRBV11-3
J gene: TRBJ2-5
CDR3 protein: CASSSGGWETQYF
CDR3 DNA: TGTGCCAGCAGCTCAGGGGGCTGGGAGACCCAGTACTTC

clone size: few
D gene: TRBD1
CDR3 length: 14
V gene: TRBV6-5
J gene: TRBJ1-4
CDR3 protein: CASSYTQGDEKLFF
CDR3 DNA: TGTGCCAGCAGTTACACACAGGGGGATGAAAAACTGTTTTTT

clone size: few
D gene: .
CDR3 length: 12
V gene: TRBV7-9
J gene: TRBJ1-2
CDR3 protein: CASSAINYGYTF
CDR3 DNA: TGTGCCAGCAGCGCAATTAACTATGGCTACACCTTC

clone size: .
D gene: TRBD1
CDR3 length: 15
V gene: TRBV2
J gene: TRBJ1-1
CDR3 protein: CASSDQGEGPTEAFF
CDR3 DNA: TGTGCCAGCAGTGATCAGGGGGAGGGTCCCACTGAAGCTTTCTTT

clone size: .
D gene: TRBD1
CDR3 length: 18
V gene: TRBV18
J gene: TRBJ2-7
CDR3 protein: CASSQYGTGPSFSYEQYF
CDR3 DNA: TGTGCCAGCTCACAATACGGGACAGGTCCTTCGTTCTCCTACGAGCAGTACTTC

clone size: .
D gene: .
CDR3 length: 13
V gene: TRBV28
J gene: TRBJ1-5
CDR3 protein: CASSLFERQPQHF
CDR3 DNA: TGTGCCAGCAGTTTATTTGAACGTCAGCCCCAGCATTTT

clone size: .
D gene: TRBD1
CDR3 length: 17
V gene: TRBV18
J gene: TRBJ2-5
CDR3 protein: CASSPRHSSFRGETQYF
CDR3 DNA: TGTGCCAGCTCACCGAGGCACAGTTCTTTCAGGGGGGAGACCCAGTACTTC

clone size: .
D gene: .
CDR3 length: 13
V gene: TRBV7-9
J gene: TRBJ2-1
CDR3 protein: CASSLIDPNEQFF
CDR3 DNA: TGTGCCAGCAGCTTGATTGACCCTAATGAGCAGTTCTTC

clone size: .
D gene: TRBD1
CDR3 length: 14
V gene: TRBV7-8
J gene: TRBJ1-1
CDR3 protein: CASSLVRPGGEAFF
CDR3 DNA: TGTGCCAGCAGCTTAGTCCGTCCAGGGGGGGAAGCTTTCTTT

clone size: .
D gene: TRBD1
CDR3 length: 16
V gene: TRBV7-9
J gene: TRBJ2-1
CDR3 protein: CASSRPGTGGFNEQFF
CDR3 DNA: TGTGCCAGCAGCCGACCCGGGACAGGGGGGTTCAATGAGCAGTTCTTC

clone size: .
D gene: TRBD2
CDR3 length: 17
V gene: TRBV3-1/TRBV3-2
J gene: TRBJ2-2
CDR3 protein: CASSQGIAGAGTGELFF
CDR3 DNA: TGTGCCAGCAGCCAGGGAATAGCGGGAGCGGGAACCGGGGAGCTGTTTTTT

clone size: .
D gene: .
CDR3 length: 16
V gene: TRBV10-3
J gene: TRBJ1-5
CDR3 protein: CAISDSQGWVNQPQHF
CDR3 DNA: TGTGCCATCAGTGACTCCCAAGGGTGGGTTAATCAGCCCCAGCATTTT

clone size: .
D gene: TRBD2
CDR3 length: 15
V gene: TRBV19
J gene: TRBJ2-5
CDR3 protein: CASSETSGSRETQYF
CDR3 DNA: TGTGCCAGTAGTGAAACTAGCGGGAGTAGGGAGACCCAGTACTTC

clone size: few
D gene: .
CDR3 length: 11
V gene: TRBV28
J gene: TRBJ1-4
CDR3 protein: CASTSDEKLFF
CDR3 DNA: TGTGCCAGCACCTCAGATGAAAAACTGTTTTTT

clone size: .
D gene: .
CDR3 length: 13
V gene: TRBV7-9
J gene: TRBJ2-1
CDR3 protein: CASSLAGGGEQFF
CDR3 DNA: TGTGCCAGCAGCTTAGCGGGAGGCGGTGAGCAGTTCTTC

clone size: .
D gene: TRBD2
CDR3 length: 15
V gene: TRBV5-4
J gene: TRBJ2-7
CDR3 protein: CASSKLTSGSYEQYF
CDR3 DNA: TGTGCCAGCAGCAAGCTTACTAGCGGGAGTTACGAGCAGTACTTC

clone size: .
D gene: .
CDR3 length: 13
V gene: TRBV30
J gene: TRBJ1-1
CDR3 protein: CAWSVRLGTEAFF
CDR3 DNA: TGTGCCTGGAGTGTACGGTTGGGGACTGAAGCTTTCTTT

clone size: .
D gene: .
CDR3 length: 13
V gene: TRBV6-1
J gene: TRBJ2-7
CDR3 protein: CASSEGVSYEQYF
CDR3 DNA: TGTGCCAGCAGTGAAGGGGTCTCCTACGAGCAGTACTTC

clone size: .
D gene: .
CDR3 length: 12
V gene: TRBV6-5
J gene: TRBJ1-6
CDR3 protein: CASSYGDSPLHF
CDR3 DNA: TGTGCCAGCAGTTACGGGGACTCACCCCTCCACTTT

clone size: once
D gene: .
CDR3 length: 15
V gene: TRBV7-3
J gene: TRBJ2-7
CDR3 protein: CASSLQPGSSYEQYF
CDR3 DNA: TGTGCCAGCAGCTTACAACCAGGGAGCTCCTACGAGCAGTACTTC

clone size: hyperexpanded
D gene: TRBD1
CDR3 length: 14
V gene: TRBV19
J gene: TRBJ2-1
CDR3 protein: CASRTGGPGGEQFF
CDR3 DNA: TGTGCCAGTAGGACAGGGGGGCCTGGGGGTGAGCAGTTCTTC

clone size: .
D gene: TRBD2
CDR3 length: 18
V gene: TRBV5-4
J gene: TRBJ2-2
CDR3 protein: CASSPGASGSLRGGELFF
CDR3 DNA: TGTGCCAGCAGCCCGGGGGCTAGCGGGAGCCTCCGCGGCGGGGAGCTGTTTTTT

clone size: .
D gene: TRBD1
CDR3 length: 16
V gene: TRBV15
J gene: TRBJ1-4
CDR3 protein: CATSRDYTGGDEKLFF
CDR3 DNA: TGTGCCACCAGCAGAGATTATACAGGGGGGGACGAAAAACTGTTTTTT

clone size: few
D gene: .
CDR3 length: 15
V gene: TRBV4-1
J gene: TRBJ1-3
CDR3 protein: CASSQARTTGNTIYF
CDR3 DNA: TGCGCCAGCAGCCAAGCCCGGACTACTGGAAACACCATATATTTT